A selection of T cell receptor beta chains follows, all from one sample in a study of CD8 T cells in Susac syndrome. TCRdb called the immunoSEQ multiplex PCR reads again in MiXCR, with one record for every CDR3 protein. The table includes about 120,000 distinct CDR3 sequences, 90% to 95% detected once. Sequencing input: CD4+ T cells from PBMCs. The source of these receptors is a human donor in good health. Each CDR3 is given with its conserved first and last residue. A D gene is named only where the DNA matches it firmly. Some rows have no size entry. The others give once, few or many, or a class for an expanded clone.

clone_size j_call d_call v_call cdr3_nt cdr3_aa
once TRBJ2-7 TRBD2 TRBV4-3 TGCGCCAGCAGCCCGGGACTAGCGGACTACGAGCAGTACTTC CASSPGLADYEQYF
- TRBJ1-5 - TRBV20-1 TGCAGTGCTAGAAAAATCGGGGGCACCGTAGACAATCAGCCCCAGCATTTT CSARKIGGTVDNQPQHF
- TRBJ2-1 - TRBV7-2 TGTGCCAGCAGAATGATCCGGGACCTGTTCTTC CASRMIRDLFF
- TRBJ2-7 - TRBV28 TGTGCCAGCAGAGTCCCCGGACAGACGAGCTCCTACGAGCAGTACTTC CASRVPGQTSSYEQYF
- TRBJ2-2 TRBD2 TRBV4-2 TGTGCCAGCAGCCCCCGAGGGCCAGCGGGAGGGATCGGGGAGCTGTTTTTT CASSPRGPAGGIGELFF
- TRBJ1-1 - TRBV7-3 TGTGCCAGCAGCTTAAAGGGACACCCGGAGGCTTTCTTT CASSLKGHPEAFF
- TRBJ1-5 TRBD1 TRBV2 TGTGCCAGCAGTCACGACAGGGGTACAAATCAGCCCCAGCATTTT CASSHDRGTNQPQHF
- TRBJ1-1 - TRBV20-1 TGCAGTGCTAGAGACACAGGCTATGGGGACACTGAAGCTTTCTTT CSARDTGYGDTEAFF
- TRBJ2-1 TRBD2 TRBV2 TGTGCCAGCAGGGAGGTAGCGGGAGTAAATGAGCAGTTCTTC CASREVAGVNEQFF
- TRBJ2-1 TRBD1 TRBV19 TGTGCCAGTAGTGTACCGACAGGGGGCTCCTACAATGAGCAGTTCTTC CASSVPTGGSYNEQFF